The clone carrying this TCR beta chain was counted a few times. No antigen is known for it. The sample comes from a study of beta chain features in type 1 diabetes. The CDR3 is 16 residues long. V was pared by 7 bases and J by 6 bases, with 11 bases of the junction left unmatched. Points from the study as a whole: Among all four CD4+ subsets, Type 1 diabetes patients had TCRB CDR3s that were moderately but significantly shorter.

Expressed TCRB transcripts were sequenced after all isolated RNA was converted to cDNA. The data were produced by immunoSEQ multiplex PCR, yet TCRdb's version contains in-frame clones alone and is incomplete. The sample carries about 700,000 clones, roughly 12% recorded once. The specimen was naive CD4+ T cells from blood. The sequence came from a man younger than 30 with type 1 diabetes. J is TRBJ1-6 and V is TRBV23-1, with TRBD1 identical over 8 bases. TRBV23-1 is filed as an ORF, its function uncertain. The CDR3 region has the DNA TGCGCCAGCACCACTTCCGGGACAGGTCTTAATTCACCCCTCCACTTT. Translated: CASTTSGTGLNSPLHF.